The source of this T cell receptor (beta chain) is a study of human T cells and chemical hapten exposure. Across the study: Small discrepancies in pooled library volume mainly accounted for the varying TCR yields per sample. Overall study results and limits: PT1 expanded TCR numbers rose with patch test score.

Comment on this clonotype: The antigen is not known.

One entry per CDR3 protein results from TCRdb running MiXCR on the RACE reads. The sample contains about 84,000 distinct CDR3 sequences, about 10% of which appear only once. The CDR3 length is 14 residues. Trimming removed 0 bases at V and 7 bases at J, with 11 bases between. CDR1 is SEHNR, CDR2 FQNEAQ, per germline (reference sequence). Described time point: patch test 2, 6 weeks after DPC sensitization. Noted treatment: therapeutic diphenylcyclopropenone sensitization with weekly scalp DPC. In every case, blood was obtained before the patch test was applied. V gene TRBV7-9 combines with J gene TRBJ2-3; weak D call: TRBD1 (6 bases). The TCR originated in a woman aged 50 to 65 with alopecia areata. Some clones in this sample may be carry-over from other donors' samples. The sample consisted of whole blood, taken in connection with sensitization to the hapten diphenylcyclopropenone (DPC). The CDR3 nucleotides read TGTGCCAGCAGCTTAGCGCTAACAGGGAATACGCAGTATTTT. Translated, it gives CASSLALTGNTQYF.